This T cell receptor beta chain was captured in a study of cytomegalovirus exposure and HLA in healthy donors. Primers for the PCR totalled 60 Vbeta and 13 Jbeta. Measured with immunoSEQ multiplex PCR; TCRdb has only the in-frame clones, and not every one. The sample includes 180,000 or so clones, more than 60% of them seen just once. A note on this clone: Its matching antigen is unknown.

This CDR3 has 15 amino acids. Germline lookup yields CDR1 SGHTA and CDR2 FQGNSA. Trimming took off 2 bases at V and 3 bases at J, with 10 bases between the two ends. Regarding the study as a whole: Altogether, 160 or so TCR beta chains were recorded as cytomegalovirus-associated. It emerged from a later analysis that several of the most significant clusters appeared to be linked to common viral pathogens. What a later analysis reportedly showed was that an Asian-associated ancestry cluster had fewer N-insertions than the approximately 670-donor mean.

Sequences were obtained from PBMCs. The rearrangement links TRBV7-2 to TRBJ1-4; D unclear. The source of this sequence is a woman aged 60 to 75 in good health and CMV-seropositive. CDR3 bases: TGTGCCAGCAGCTTACGCGGGGTACCTAATGAAAAACTGTTTTTT. Its translation: CASSLRGVPNEKLFF. Looking up the rest from reference TRBV7-2 and TRBJ1-4 gives the full variable domain: GAGVSQSPSNKVTEKGKDVELRCDPISGHTALYWYRQSLGQGLEFLIYFQGNSAPDKSGLPSDRFSAERTGGSVSTLTIQRTQQEDSAVYLCASSLRGVPNEKLFFGSGTQLSVL.